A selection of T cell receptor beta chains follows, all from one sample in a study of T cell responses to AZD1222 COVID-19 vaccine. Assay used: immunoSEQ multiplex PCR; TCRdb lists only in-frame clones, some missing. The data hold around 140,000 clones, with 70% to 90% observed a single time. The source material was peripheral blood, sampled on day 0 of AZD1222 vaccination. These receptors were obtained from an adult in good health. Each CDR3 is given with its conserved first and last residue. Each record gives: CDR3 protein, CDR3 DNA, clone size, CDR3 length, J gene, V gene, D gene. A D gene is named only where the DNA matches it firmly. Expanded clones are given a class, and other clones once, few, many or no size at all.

CASSYLDTDTQYF | TGTGCCAGCAGTTACCTAGACACAGATACGCAGTATTTT | few | 13 | TRBJ2-3 | TRBV6-2/TRBV6-3 | NA
CASRPSGGEAFF | TGTGCCAGCAGACCCTCGGGGGGTGAAGCTTTCTTT | NA | 12 | TRBJ1-1 | TRBV6-6 | NA
CASSLVASAIYNEQFF | TGTGCCAGCAGCTTGGTGGCTAGCGCAATATACAATGAGCAGTTCTTC | NA | 16 | TRBJ2-1 | TRBV5-4 | NA
CASSLDSLYYEQYF | TGTGCCAGCAGTCTTGACAGTTTATACTACGAGCAGTACTTC | NA | 14 | TRBJ2-7 | TRBV5-8 | NA
CASSLGTANYGYTF | TGTGCCAGCAGCTTAGGGACAGCGAACTATGGCTACACCTTC | NA | 14 | TRBJ1-2 | TRBV5-4 | TRBD1
CASSTQGYTEAFF | TGTGCCAGCAGTACGCAGGGGTACACTGAAGCTTTCTTT | NA | 13 | TRBJ1-1 | TRBV25-1 | NA
CASSLRTSGNYEQYF | TGTGCCAGCAGCCTTCGGACTAGCGGTAACTACGAGCAGTACTTC | NA | 15 | TRBJ2-7 | TRBV3-1/TRBV3-2 | TRBD2
CASSLARGYSNQPQHF | TGTGCCAGCAGCTTAGCGCGGGGGTATAGCAATCAGCCCCAGCATTTT | NA | 16 | TRBJ1-5 | TRBV7-8 | NA
CASTTTLDTEAFF | TGTGCCAGCACCACAACACTCGACACTGAAGCTTTCTTT | NA | 13 | TRBJ1-1 | TRBV6-5 | NA
CASSDDSGGETQYF | TGTGCCAGCAGTGACGATTCGGGGGGAGAGACCCAGTACTTC | NA | 14 | TRBJ2-5 | TRBV2 | TRBD2
CATSDPTGRRGYTF | TGTGCCACCAGTGACCCGACGGGACGACGAGGCTACACCTTC | NA | 14 | TRBJ1-2 | TRBV24-1 | NA
CASSVQGWGSNQPQHF | TGTGCCAGTAGTGTCCAAGGGTGGGGTAGCAATCAGCCCCAGCATTTT | NA | 16 | TRBJ1-5 | TRBV19 | NA
CSVESGRGSGELFF | TGCAGCGTTGAGAGCGGCAGGGGGAGCGGGGAGCTGTTTTTT | NA | 14 | TRBJ2-2 | TRBV29-1 | TRBD1
CASSFYPVNTEAFF | TGCGCCAGCAGCTTTTATCCAGTGAACACTGAAGCTTTCTTT | NA | 14 | TRBJ1-1 | TRBV5-1 | NA
CASSQDRGWSYNEQFF | TGCGCCAGCAGCCAAGATCGGGGGTGGTCGTACAATGAGCAGTTCTTC | NA | 16 | TRBJ2-1 | TRBV4-3 | NA
CASSLALGAGNEQFF | TGTGCCAGCAGCTTAGCGTTGGGGGCAGGGAATGAGCAGTTCTTC | NA | 15 | TRBJ2-1 | TRBV7-6 | NA
CASGLSSDSGGKFF | TGTGCTAGTGGTTTATCCTCTGACTCCGGGGGAAAGTTCTTC | once | 14 | TRBJ2-1 | TRBV12-5 | NA
CASSLTRDNQPQHF | TGTGCCAGCAGCCTGACACGAGACAATCAGCCCCAGCATTTT | NA | 14 | TRBJ1-5 | TRBV7-9 | NA
CASSQDDRGREQYF | TGCGCCAGCAGCCAAGATGACAGGGGGCGGGAGCAGTACTTC | NA | 14 | TRBJ2-7 | TRBV4-1 | TRBD1
CASSLVGVDTQYF | TGTGCCAGCTCCCTAGTAGGGGTGGATACGCAGTATTTT | NA | 13 | TRBJ2-3 | TRBV18 | NA
CASSYWGQNSPLHF | TGTGCCAGCAGTTATTGGGGGCAGAATTCACCCCTCCACTTT | NA | 14 | TRBJ1-6 | TRBV6-5 | NA
CASSQGPQVEGSTEAFF | TGCGCCAGCAGCCAAGGGCCGCAGGTGGAGGGATCAACTGAAGCTTTCTTT | NA | 17 | TRBJ1-1 | TRBV4-3 | NA
CASSYGQGYYGYTF | TGTGCCAGCAGTTACGGGCAGGGGTACTATGGCTACACCTTC | NA | 14 | TRBJ1-2 | TRBV6-5 | NA
CASSRGGEQFF | TGTGCCAGCAGCCGGGGGGGTGAGCAGTTCTTC | NA | 11 | TRBJ2-1 | TRBV7-9 | TRBD2
CASSASKLAGGSTQYF | TGTGCCAGCAGCGCAAGTAAACTAGCGGGAGGGTCGACCCAGTACTTC | NA | 16 | TRBJ2-5 | TRBV7-6 | TRBD2
CASSPVGGSSYEQYF | TGTGCCAGCTCACCAGTGGGGGGGAGCTCCTACGAGCAGTACTTC | NA | 15 | TRBJ2-7 | TRBV18 | TRBD2
CASSSTSLGRKVF | TGTGCCAGCAGTTCTACTTCACTAGGGCGGAAAGTCTTC | NA | 13 | TRBJ2-1 | TRBV6-5 | NA
CARSPTDRSGANVLTF | TGTGCCAGAAGCCCTACGGACAGGAGTGGGGCCAACGTCCTGACTTTC | NA | 16 | TRBJ2-6 | TRBV7-5 | NA
CASSVGWRNTEAFF | TGCGCCAGCAGCGTGGGTTGGAGGAACACTGAAGCTTTCTTT | NA | 14 | TRBJ1-1 | TRBV4-3 | NA
CASSFGFTDTQYF | TGTGCCAGCAGCTTCGGGTTCACAGATACGCAGTATTTT | NA | 13 | TRBJ2-3 | TRBV5-4 | NA
CASSLETGAYVEQYF | TGCGCCAGCAGCTTGGAAACCGGGGCTTACGTCGAGCAGTACTTC | NA | 15 | TRBJ2-7 | TRBV5-1 | NA
CASAFRTGGNQPQHF | TGCGCCAGCGCTTTCAGGACCGGCGGCAATCAGCCCCAGCATTTT | NA | 15 | TRBJ1-5 | TRBV4-1 | NA
CASRPGGNQPQHF | TGTGCCAGCCGCCCCGGTGGCAATCAGCCCCAGCATTTT | once | 13 | TRBJ1-5 | TRBV6-5 | NA
CASSIDTRGRYGYTF | TGTGCCAGTAGTATAGATACCAGGGGAAGATACGGCTACACCTTC | NA | 15 | TRBJ1-2 | TRBV19 | NA
CSVVGRTYEQYF | TGCAGCGTTGTCGGCAGGACCTACGAGCAGTACTTC | NA | 12 | TRBJ2-7 | TRBV29-1 | NA
CASSLGFEAFF | TGCGCCAGCAGCTTGGGTTTCGAAGCTTTCTTT | once | 11 | TRBJ1-1 | TRBV5-1 | NA
CASSLGRGSYGYTF | TGTGCCAGCAGCTTAGGGCGGGGTTCCTATGGCTACACCTTC | NA | 14 | TRBJ1-2 | TRBV7-8 | NA
CASSFGPEETQYF | TGTGCCAGCAGCTTCGGGCCAGAAGAGACCCAGTACTTC | NA | 13 | TRBJ2-5 | TRBV7-7 | NA
CASSRSGGGITDTQYF | TGTGCCAGCAGCCGTAGCGGGGGGGGAATCACAGATACGCAGTATTTT | NA | 16 | TRBJ2-3 | TRBV7-2 | TRBD2
CASSYRVLIRETQYF | TGTGCCAGCAGTTACAGGGTTTTAATCCGGGAGACCCAGTACTTC | NA | 15 | TRBJ2-5 | TRBV28 | NA
CASSFLVTGRPNEKLFF | TGTGCCAGCAGTTTTCTTGTCACAGGACGCCCTAATGAAAAACTGTTTTTT | NA | 17 | TRBJ1-4 | TRBV28 | NA
CASSQGGRQGRSNEQFF | TGTGCCAGCAGCCAAGGAGGCCGCCAGGGCCGGTCCAATGAGCAGTTCTTC | NA | 17 | TRBJ2-1 | TRBV4-2 | NA
CASSLAGQGGTEAFF | TGTGCCAGCAGCTTAGCCGGACAGGGAGGCACTGAAGCTTTCTTT | NA | 15 | TRBJ1-1 | TRBV11-2 | TRBD1
CASSLGPAAEAFF | TGTGCCAGCAGTTTGGGGCCCGCCGCTGAAGCTTTCTTT | NA | 13 | TRBJ1-1 | TRBV27 | NA
CASSQGQGRYEQYF | TGTGCCAGCAGCCAGGGACAGGGCCGCTACGAGCAGTACTTC | few | 14 | TRBJ2-7 | TRBV6-5 | TRBD1